This is a list of T cell receptor beta chains from one sample in a study of blood T cell repertoires in COVID-19. The table came from immunoSEQ multiplex PCR; TCRdb's copy has only in-frame clones and leaves some out. Of about 82,000 clones in the sample, approximately 74% were seen once. The specimen was peripheral blood. The receptors stem from a human donor with acute or convalescent COVID-19. The donor label of this sample is uncertain. CDR3s include the opening cysteine and the closing phenylalanine or tryptophan. D genes are given only for firm matches. Not every row has a clone size; where given, it reads once, few, many or a size class.

J	length	size	V	D	CDR3	DNA
TRBJ2-5	16	NA	TRBV18	NA	CASSPIGRTTDGTQYF	TGTGCCAGCTCACCAATCGGGAGAACAACCGACGGGACCCAGTACTTC
TRBJ2-1	17	NA	TRBV5-4	TRBD2	CASSTPGTSGRAHEQFF	TGTGCCAGCAGCACCCCAGGGACTAGCGGGAGGGCCCATGAGCAGTTCTTC
TRBJ1-5	14	NA	TRBV6-5	NA	CASRSGLENQPQHF	TGTGCCAGCCGATCTGGGCTGGAAAATCAGCCCCAGCATTTT
TRBJ1-5	14	NA	TRBV5-6	NA	CASSLFSDFQPQHF	TGTGCCAGCAGCTTATTCTCGGACTTTCAGCCCCAGCATTTT
TRBJ2-1	18	once	TRBV28	TRBD1	CASSFLGTGTGVYNEQFF	TGTGCCAGCAGTTTTTTGGGAACCGGGACAGGGGTCTACAATGAGCAGTTCTTC
TRBJ2-6	16	NA	TRBV7-2	NA	CASRTISGSGANVLTF	TGTGCCAGCAGGACAATTTCAGGCTCTGGGGCCAACGTCCTGACTTTC
TRBJ2-2	15	NA	TRBV2	NA	CASSEAGTPSGELFF	TGTGCCAGCAGTGAGGCCGGGACACCTTCCGGGGAGCTGTTTTTT
TRBJ1-1	14	many	TRBV4-2	TRBD1	CASSRTGGTTEAFF	TGTGCCAGCAGCCGAACAGGGGGCACCACTGAAGCTTTCTTT
TRBJ1-6	16	NA	TRBV28	NA	CASRNAYTGWNSPLHF	TGTGCCAGCAGAAACGCCTATACGGGATGGAATTCACCCCTCCACTTT
TRBJ2-3	14	NA	TRBV7-2	TRBD2	CASSLGLAGDTQYF	TGTGCCAGCAGCTTAGGTCTAGCGGGAGATACGCAGTATTTT
TRBJ1-6	17	few	TRBV24-1	NA	CATSDPFKGGYNSPLHF	TGTGCCACCAGTGACCCCTTTAAAGGCGGCTATAATTCACCCCTCCACTTT
TRBJ1-6	16	NA	TRBV5-4	NA	CASSSAKGAVNSPLHF	TGTGCCAGCAGCTCCGCTAAAGGGGCGGTGAATTCACCCCTCCACTTT
TRBJ2-1	13	NA	TRBV3-1/TRBV3-2	NA	CASSQGARAEQFF	TGTGCCAGCAGCCAAGGGGCCCGCGCTGAGCAGTTCTTC
TRBJ2-7	13	NA	TRBV6-2/TRBV6-3	NA	CASSWGDRYEQYF	TGTGCCAGCAGTTGGGGCGACAGATACGAGCAGTACTTC
TRBJ2-1	15	NA	TRBV24-1	NA	CATSDPRALYNEQFF	TGTGCCACCAGTGACCCGAGGGCTCTTTACAATGAGCAGTTCTTC
TRBJ1-1	15	NA	TRBV7-2	TRBD1	CASSPVQGRHTEAFF	TGTGCCAGCAGCCCAGTACAGGGGAGGCACACTGAAGCTTTCTTT
TRBJ1-1	17	NA	TRBV19	NA	CASRLSPYDGQNTEAFF	TGTGCCAGTAGACTAAGCCCCTACGACGGTCAGAACACTGAAGCTTTCTTT
TRBJ2-3	19	NA	TRBV4-3	TRBD2	CASSQDVLVAGDGTDTQYF	TGCGCCAGCAGCCAAGATGTGCTCGTAGCGGGAGACGGCACAGATACGCAGTATTTT
TRBJ1-3	16	NA	TRBV15	NA	CATSRDGGTSGNTIYF	TGTGCCACCAGCAGAGATGGGGGGACCTCTGGAAACACCATATATTTT
TRBJ1-2	12	NA	TRBV30	NA	CAWSVGAYGYTF	TGTGCCTGGAGTGTAGGGGCCTATGGCTACACCTTC
TRBJ2-1	15	few	TRBV4-2	TRBD1	CASSQEGTADNEQFF	TGTGCCAGCAGCCAAGAAGGGACAGCCGACAATGAGCAGTTCTTC
TRBJ2-2	16	NA	TRBV28	TRBD1	CASSYRQGARTGELFF	TGTGCCAGCAGTTATCGACAGGGGGCGCGTACCGGGGAGCTGTTTTTT
TRBJ2-7	13	NA	TRBV24-1	TRBD1	CATSDYDRAEQYF	TGTGCCACCAGTGACTACGACAGGGCCGAGCAGTACTTC
TRBJ1-3	15	NA	TRBV7-2	NA	CASRPGGTSGNTIYF	TGTGCCAGCAGGCCGGGGGGGACCTCTGGAAACACCATATATTTT
TRBJ1-2	15	once	TRBV4-1	TRBD1	CASSQVSQGERGYTF	TGCGCCAGCAGCCAAGTTTCTCAGGGGGAACGGGGCTACACCTTC